The next 26 T cell receptor beta chains were all read from a single sample in a study of CD8 T cells in ankylosing spondylitis. Which antigens these TCRs recognize remains unknown. Via MiXCR, TCRdb re-called the 5' RACE reads, giving one row per CDR3 protein. This sample has approximately 540,000 distinct CDR3 sequences; 9.5% to 15% occur once, and the top ten carry over 6.5%. General study findings and limits: It appeared that ankylosing spondylitis blood was characterized by a TCR beta motif of under ten highly homologous variants.

The sample comprised blood, either unsorted or a sorted T cell fraction (not recorded which). The source is a male donor with ankylosing spondylitis.

A remark on this clonotype: One end of the junction is discordant with germline, which a read error may explain. The V call is TRBV20-1, the J call TRBJ1-5; D gene unclear. This CDR3 is 14 amino acids long. The germline V gene encodes CDR1 DFQATT and CDR2 SNEGSKA (reference sequence). The CDR3 protein is CSARGRWGNQPQHF. CDR3 sequence (DNA): TGCAGTGCCAGAGGTAGGTGGGGCAATCAGCCCCAGCATTTT.

This clonotype was found many times. The chain combines TRBV12-3 or TRBV12-4 with TRBJ1-1; D is unclear. V gave up 3 bases and J gave up 5 bases, with 16 bases separating them. CDR3 length: 15 amino acids. CDR3 protein: CASSLQAASPTEAFF. The DNA for the CDR3 is TGTGCCAGCAGTTTGCAGGCAGCAAGCCCTACTGAAGCTTTCTTT.

This clonotype turned up a few times. The gene calls are TRBV11-2 and TRBJ2-5; the D call may be TRBD1 or TRBD2 (6 bases each). The CDR3 is made up of 16 amino acids. Germline-derived CDR1 and CDR2 are SGHAT and FQNNGV. V lost 0 bases, J lost 9 bases, and 20 bases lay in between. CDR3 sequence (DNA): TGTGCCAGCAGCTTAGATCGCGGAGGGAAACAGGGTGCCCAGTACTTC. Encoded protein: CASSLDRGGKQGAQYF.

This clonotype was observed at least ten times. The chain carries TRBV5-1 and TRBJ2-7, with 8 bases matching TRBD2. This CDR3 has 15 residues. Germline CDR1 and CDR2: SGHRS and YFSETQ. Trimming removed 2 bases from V and 4 bases from J; junction bases left unmatched: 8. CDR3 sequence (DNA): TGCGCCAGCAGCTTTAGGACTAGCTGGATTTACGAGCAGTACGTC. Encoded protein: CASSFRTSWIYEQYV.

This clonotype was seen more than once but under ten times. V and J are TRBV29-1 and TRBJ2-1; D uncertain. This CDR3 region has 14 residues. The V and J ends lost 5 bases and 6 bases respectively, with 17 bases between them. Germline V lookup: CDR1 SQVTM, CDR2 ANQGSEA. CDR3 bases: TGCAGCGTTAAGGGTAATCGGGTCGGCAATGAGCAGTTCTTC. Its protein product is CSVKGNRVGNEQFF.

This clonotype was seen more than once but under ten times. This rearrangement joins TRBV28 to TRBJ2-1; D gene unclear. V shed 1 base and J shed 8 bases, with 18 bases lying between them. The CDR3 is 16 amino acids. Germline V gives CDR1 MDHEN, CDR2 SYDVKM. In DNA, the CDR3 is TGTGCCAGCAGTTTATTGGGAACTATCCAAGTCCATGAGCAGTTCTTC. Its translation: CASSLLGTIQVHEQFF. The variable domain in full, completed from reference TRBV28 and TRBJ2-1, reads DVKVTQSSRYLVKRTGEKVFLECVQDMDHENMFWYRQDPGLGLRLIYFSYDVKMKEKGDIPEGYSVSREKKERFSLILESASTNQTSMYLCASSLLGTIQVHEQFFGPGTRLTVL.

This chain uses TRBV10-3 with TRBJ2-1; 7 bases fit TRBD2. There are 15 residues in the CDR3. V dropped 10 bases and J dropped 7; count of bases not matched to a gene: 16. CDR1 and CDR2 (germline): ENHRY, SYGVKD. The CDR3 sequence is CATRNLAGIWNEQFF. CDR3 sequence (DNA): TGTGCCACCAGGAACTTAGCGGGTATATGGAATGAGCAGTTCTTC.

The chain has TRBV7-9 and TRBJ2-1; D call uncertain. Trimming pared 5 bases from V and 1 base from J, leaving 12 bases between. CDR3 size: 15 residues. Germline V gives CDR1 SEHNR, CDR2 FQNEAQ (reference sequence). In DNA form, the CDR3 reads TGTGCCAGCAGCGAAAGGTCCCGGTCCTACAATGAGCAGTTCTTC. This codes for CASSERSRSYNEQFF. The full variable domain, its missing parts supplied by reference TRBV7-9 and TRBJ2-1, is DTGVSQNPRHKITKRGQNVTFRCDPISEHNRLYWYRQTLGQGPEFLTYFQNEAQLEKSRLLSDRFSAERPKGSFSTLEIQRTEQGDSAMYLCASSERSRSYNEQFFGPGTRLTVL.

This chain connects TRBV6-7 to TRBJ1-2; D ambiguous. TRBV6-7 is designated an ORF whose function remains uncertain. There are 13 residues in the CDR3. V was shortened by 8 bases and J by 2 bases, with 12 bases between the two germline ends. CDR3 DNA: TGTGCCAGCGGAACAGACGGGAACTATGGCTACACCTTC. This translates into CASGTDGNYGYTF.

The CDR3 sequence is CASSYGDSGSLGEQYF. The DNA of the CDR3 is TGTGCCAGCAGTTACGGCGATAGCGGGAGTCTCGGCGAGCAGTACTTC. V is TRBV6-2 or TRBV6-3 and J is TRBJ2-7, with 9 bases identical to TRBD2. The trim removed 2 bases at V and 6 bases at J, leaving 11 bases unmatched. This CDR3 spans 16 amino acids. CDR1 and CDR2 (germline): MNHEY, SVGEGT.

This clonotype was observed at least ten times. The V call is TRBV30, the J call TRBJ2-7; 7 positions agree with TRBD2. This CDR3 contains 16 residues. V dropped 0 bases and J dropped 0; count of bases not matched to a gene: 8. Germline CDR1 is GTSNPN and CDR2 is SVGIG (reference sequence). The CDR3 here is CAWSVLRGLSSYEQYF. The CDR3 DNA reads TGTGCCTGGAGTGTACTTAGGGGACTATCCTCCTACGAGCAGTACTTC.

The table lists this clonotype with many counts. The J gene is TRBJ2-2, the V gene TRBV3-1; tentative D call: TRBD2 (5 bases). Germline CDR1 and CDR2: LGHDT and YNNKEL (reference sequence). The CDR3 spans 16 residues. Trimming took 3 bases from V and 4 from J, leaving 15 bases between them. CDR3: CASSHTLGLGTGELFF. Here the CDR3 DNA reads TGTGCCAGCAGCCATACACTAGGTCTGGGCACCGGGGAGCTGTTTTTT.

This clonotype has more than one count but fewer than ten. One junction end disagrees with the germline gene, perhaps due to a read error. V usage is TRBV6-1 and J usage is TRBJ2-2; the match to TRBD2 covers 11 bases. This CDR3 is built from 15 residues. Germline V gives CDR1 MNHNS, CDR2 SASEGT. This CDR3 reads CASRRLAGNAGELFF. The CDR3 bases are TGTGCCAGCCGTCGACTAGCGGGGAACGCCGGGGAGCTGTTTTTT.

This clonotype was seen many times. The chain employs TRBV10-3 and TRBJ1-4; the D gene is possibly TRBD1 (5 bases). Between the trimmed V and J ends, which lost 6 bases and 5 bases, there was a span of 13 bases. CDR1 and CDR2 (germline): ENHRY, SYGVKD. The CDR3 spans 14 residues. For the CDR3, the DNA is TGTGCCATCAGATCCGGGACGGAAAATGAAAAACTGTTTTTT. Amino acids: CAIRSGTENEKLFF.

This clonotype was seen more than once but under ten times. This may come from a read error, since a much larger clone is one base off. The CDR3 DNA follows: TGTGCCAGCAGCCTGGACAGGGACAATCAGCCCCAGCATTTT. Its translation is CASSLDRDNQPQHF. The V call is TRBV27, the J call TRBJ1-5; 8 nucleotides align to TRBD1. This CDR3 spans 14 amino acids. Trimming took 6 bases from V and 3 from J; bases not matched to a gene: 4. Germline loops: CDR1 MNHEY, CDR2 SMNVEV (reference sequence).

This clonotype has just a few counts. CDR3 bases: TGCAGTGCTAGAACTAGCGGGAGGGCCTCGGCAGATACGCAGTATTTT. Translated, it gives CSARTSGRASADTQYF. This chain uses TRBV20-1 with TRBJ2-3; 13 nucleotides line up with TRBD2. The CDR3 loop spans 16 amino acids. Trimming removed 2 bases from V and 4 bases from J; junction bases left unmatched: 6. CDR1 is DFQATT and CDR2 is SNEGSKA in the germline V gene (reference sequence).

This clonotype was counted a few times. One end of the junction does not line up with germline, which may come from a read error. The rearrangement uses TRBV11-3 and TRBJ1-1; no clear D. In germline, CDR1 is SGHNT, CDR2 YENEEA. This CDR3 is 14 amino acids long. CDR3 in amino acids: CACSLLIMNTEAFF. The CDR3, as DNA: TGTGCCTGCAGCTTATTAATCATGAACACTGAAGCTTTCTTT.

This chain uses TRBV20-1 with TRBJ2-1; 10 bases are a match to TRBD2. The V segment lost 2 bases and the J segment 7 bases; nucleotides outside the gene matches: 8. The CDR3 is 15 residues long. Germline assignment: CDR1 DFQATT and CDR2 SNEGSKA (reference sequence). This CDR3 reads CSARKSGRAGNEQFF. DNA for the CDR3: TGCAGTGCTAGAAAAAGCGGGAGGGCGGGGAATGAGCAGTTCTTC.

This clonotype appeared a few times. The chain recombines TRBV24-1 with TRBJ2-5; a possible D gene is TRBD1 (6 bases). CDR3 length: 16 residues. V gave up 3 bases and J gave up 2 bases, with 15 bases separating them. Germline V CDR1 and CDR2: KGHDR, SFDVKD. The CDR3 DNA reads as TGTGCCACCAGTGATCGAGGCAGGGGTGTACAAGAGACCCAGTACTTC. Translation gives CATSDRGRGVQETQYF.

In this sample, this clonotype turned up a few times. The CDR3 spells CASSSANADTQYF. The CDR3 nucleotides are TGTGCCAGCTCATCCGCTAATGCAGATACGCAGTATTTT. The chain carries TRBV25-1 and TRBJ2-3; D remains ambiguous. V lost 8 bases and J lost 4, with 13 bases in between. The length of the CDR3 is 13 residues. CDR1 is MGHDK, CDR2 SYGVNS, per germline.

There are many counts of this clonotype. V is TRBV5-1 and J is TRBJ2-3; D perhaps matches TRBD1 (6 bases). The CDR3 has 14 amino acids. CDR1 and CDR2 from the germline V gene are SGHRS and YFSETQ. The germline V and J ends were trimmed by 4 bases and 0 bases, with 9 bases remaining between them. The CDR3 loop reads CASSPGQSTDTQYF. CDR3 nucleotides: TGCGCCAGCAGCCCAGGACAGAGCACAGATACGCAGTATTTT.

This clonotype was picked up one time. This chain connects TRBV10-2 to TRBJ2-2; no clear D gene. CDR1 is WSHSY and CDR2 is SAAADI in the germline V gene. V lost 8 bases to trimming and J lost 8 bases, with 15 bases between them. The CDR3 is made up of 13 amino acids. CDR3 sequence (DNA): TGCGCCAGCGTTTCACAGTCGTGGGGGGAGCTGTTTTTT. Translating it yields CASVSQSWGELFF.

V is TRBV11-2 and J is TRBJ2-1; no firm D call. V was trimmed by 5 bases and J by 1 base, leaving 12 bases between them. Germline V gene data show CDR1 as SGHAT and CDR2 as FQNNGV. The CDR3 runs to 15 residues. The CDR3, as DNA: TGTGCCAGCAGCGTCGACGCCCTATCCTACAATGAGCAGTTCTTC. The encoded protein is CASSVDALSYNEQFF. The complete variable domain, with remaining parts taken from reference TRBV11-2 and TRBJ2-1, reads EAGVAQSPRYKIIEKRQSVAFWCNPISGHATLYWYQQILGQGPKLLIQFQNNGVVDDSQLPKDRFSAERLKGVDSTLKIQPAKLEDSAVYLCASSVDALSYNEQFFGPGTRLTVL.

This clonotype has more than one count but fewer than ten. CDR3 nucleotides: TGTGCCACCAGTCCCCCTTGGACTAGCGGGAGGTCTTACAATGAGCAGTTCTTC. Its translation: CATSPPWTSGRSYNEQFF. The chain joins TRBV24-1 to TRBJ2-1; 14 nucleotides line up with TRBD2. Per the germline V gene, CDR1 is KGHDR and CDR2 is SFDVKD. CDR3 size: 18 residues. The junction had 10 bases not matched to a gene; V was cut back by 6 bases and J by 4 bases.

The chain uses TRBV7-9 and TRBJ1-4, with D perhaps matching TRBD1 (6 bases). The V gene's germline CDR1 is SEHNR and CDR2 FQNEAQ (reference sequence). Trimming stripped 5 bases from V and 8 bases from J, with 12 bases between. The length of the CDR3 is 13 residues. The CDR3 reads CASSRGVREKLFF. Here the CDR3 DNA reads TGTGCCAGCAGCAGGGGGGTAAGAGAAAAACTGTTTTTT.

The rearrangement uses TRBV29-1 and TRBJ1-1, with a tentative D call TRBD1 (5 bases). Trimming shortened V by 6 bases and J by 1 base, and 15 bases separated the two germline ends. The germline gives CDR1 SQVTM, CDR2 ANQGSEA. The CDR3 is made up of 14 amino acids. The CDR3 loop is CSVGMTAGNTEAFF. CDR3 DNA sequence: TGCAGCGTGGGGATGACAGCTGGGAACACTGAAGCTTTCTTT.